Following are 16 T cell receptor beta chains from one sample sequenced in a study of chemoradiotherapy in HPV16-positive cancers. Here immunoSEQ multiplex PCR was the method, and the copy in TCRdb shows in-frame clones only, minus some. The table lists 1,500 or so clones, about 82% of them singletons. The source was tumor tissue, collected from a patient who underwent chemoradiotherapy. The receptors were gathered from a human donor with HPV-associated anogenital cancer.

The table lists this clone with a count of one. This CDR3 reads CASSLDPTFGEQYF. CDR3 in DNA: TGTGCCAGCAGTTTAGACCCGACGTTCGGCGAGCAGTACTTC. This rearrangement joins TRBV2 to TRBJ2-7; D is unclear. V shed 5 bases and J shed 6 bases, with 17 bases lying between them. Germline CDR1 reads SNHLY; CDR2 reads FYNNEI. CDR3 size: 14 residues. Drawing the rest from reference TRBV2 and TRBJ2-7, the complete variable domain is EPEVTQTPSHQVTQMGQEVILRCVPISNHLYFYWYRQILGQKVEFLVSFYNNEISEKSEIFDDQFSVERPDGSNFTLKIRSTKLEDSAMYFCASSLDPTFGEQYFGPGTRLTVT.

This chain joins TRBV7-8 and TRBJ2-3; D remains ambiguous. The CDR3 runs 12 residues. The ends were cut back, 3 bases at V and 6 bases at J, with 7 bases in the middle. Germline V gene sequence: CDR1 SGHVS, CDR2 FQNEAQ. This CDR3 is CASSFQSDTQYF. The CDR3 DNA reads as TGTGCCAGCAGCTTTCAGTCGGATACGCAGTATTTT.

The chain links TRBV11-2 to TRBJ1-1; weak D call: TRBD1 (5 bases). Per the germline V gene, CDR1 is SGHAT and CDR2 is FQNNGV. The CDR3 extends over 12 amino acids. Deletions cut 2 bases from V and 8 bases from J, with 9 bases between. The CDR3 nucleotides read TGTGCCAGCAGCTTACTGGGGACGGAAGCTTTCTTT. Translating gives CASSLLGTEAFF.

V and J are TRBV15 and TRBJ2-1, with D perhaps assigned TRBD1 or TRBD2 (5 bases each). This CDR3 is 12 amino acids long. Germline V lookup: CDR1 LNHNV, CDR2 YYDKDF (reference sequence). V gave up 2 bases and J gave up 7 bases, with 6 bases separating them. CDR3 in DNA: TGTGCCACCAGCAGATGGGGGAATGAGCAGTTCTTC. It yields the protein CATSRWGNEQFF.

This chain links TRBV5-1 with TRBJ1-3, with TRBD1 identical over 11 bases. The CDR3 sequence is 15 residues long. The V segment lost 0 bases and the J segment 8 bases; nucleotides outside the gene matches: 4. CDR1 SGHRS and CDR2 YFSETQ come from the germline V gene. The CDR3 region is CASSLEGTGGDTIYF. CDR3 DNA: TGCGCCAGCAGCTTGGAAGGGACAGGGGGTGACACCATATATTTT.

This chain links TRBV29-1 with TRBJ2-5; D is perhaps TRBD1 (5 bases). Germline values: CDR1 SQVTM, CDR2 ANQGSEA. V lost 5 bases, J lost 5 bases, and 12 bases lay in between. The CDR3 is 12 residues long. The DNA of the CDR3 is TGCAGCGTTCAACCAGGGATGGAGACCCAGTACTTC. Its protein is CSVQPGMETQYF.

The chain has TRBV7-9 and TRBJ1-2; the match to TRBD1 covers 7 bases. J gave up 7 bases and V 3 bases, and 8 bases lay outside the gene matches. This CDR3 has 14 residues. Germline V gene data show CDR1 as SEHNR and CDR2 as FQNEAQ (reference sequence). CDR3 bases: TGTGCCAGCAGCTTGCCAATGACAGGGTCTGGCTACACCTTC. It is translated as CASSLPMTGSGYTF.

V gene TRBV19 combines with J gene TRBJ2-1; no clear D gene. With 8 bases removed from V and 4 bases from J, the gap between germline ends came to 6 bases. CDR3 length: 11 residues. Germline CDR1 and CDR2: LNHDA and SQIVND (reference sequence). CDR3 region: CASALYNEQFF. CDR3 in DNA: TGTGCCAGTGCTTTATACAATGAGCAGTTCTTC. Filled out from reference TRBV19 and TRBJ2-1, the complete variable domain reads DGGITQSPKYLFRKEGQNVTLSCEQNLNHDAMYWYRQDPGQGLRLIYYSQIVNDFQKGDIAEGYSVSREKKESFPLTVTSAQKNPTAFYLCASALYNEQFFGPGTRLTVL.

The chain joins TRBV11-2 to TRBJ2-7; D is uncertain. The germline V and J ends were trimmed by 3 bases and 7 bases, with 10 bases remaining between them. CDR3 length: 12 residues. CDR1 SGHAT and CDR2 FQNNGV come from the germline V gene. The CDR3: CASSLLSREQYF. The CDR3 nucleotides are TGTGCCAGCAGCTTGCTCTCAAGGGAGCAGTACTTC.

The rearrangement joins TRBV9 to TRBJ2-7; 7 bases fit TRBD2. Losses at the gene ends were 8 bases for V and 6 bases for J; bases not matched to a gene: 11. The CDR3 totals 13 residues. CDR1 is SGDLS and CDR2 is YYNGEE in the germline V gene. CDR3 in amino acids: CASGPGTIGEQYF. As DNA, the CDR3 is TGTGCCAGTGGCCCCGGGACTATAGGCGAGCAGTACTTC.

The gene calls are TRBV29-1 and TRBJ2-3; D uncertain. Trimming removed 3 bases at V and 2 bases at J, with 3 bases between. The CDR3 consists of 11 residues. The germline gives CDR1 SQVTM, CDR2 ANQGSEA. This chain's CDR3 is CSVENTDTQYF. Written as DNA, the CDR3 is TGCAGCGTTGAGAACACAGATACGCAGTATTTT.

The V gene is TRBV19, the J gene TRBJ2-3; possibly TRBD2 for D (6 bases). The CDR3 sequence is 15 residues long. V lost 5 bases and J 4 bases, leaving 16 bases between the germline ends. CDR1 is LNHDA, CDR2 SQIVND, per germline (reference sequence). The CDR3 coding sequence is TGTGCCAGTAGTGCACTAGCAGGAGTGTCAGATACGCAGTATTTT. It specifies CASSALAGVSDTQYF.

V and J are TRBV23-1 and TRBJ2-7, with a possible D match to TRBD2 (7 bases). TRBV23-1 is recorded as an ORF, its role being uncertain. The V end was cut by 0 bases, the J end by 4 bases, with 13 bases between. The CDR3 has 15 residues. In DNA, the CDR3 is TGCGCCAGCAGTCAATCTCGGAAGGGGGGGTACGAGCAGTACTTC. Encoded protein: CASSQSRKGGYEQYF.

Note on this clone: One junction end disagrees with the germline gene, perhaps due to a read error. This sequence joins TRBV6-1 and TRBJ2-1, with no clear D. Germline V gene data show CDR1 as MNHNS and CDR2 as SASEGT. The CDR3 has 11 amino acids. CDR3 loop: CASGPYNEQFF. In DNA, the CDR3 is TGTGCCAGCGGCCCCTATAATGAGCAGTTCTTC.

The chain employs TRBV4-2 and TRBJ2-1; weak D call: TRBD1 (6 bases). CDR1 and CDR2 (germline): LGHNA, YNFKEQ. This CDR3 is 14 amino acids long. V was shortened by 1 base and J by 4 bases, with 8 bases between the two germline ends. The CDR3 coding sequence is TGTGCCAGCAGCCAAGGAGGACAGTACAATGAGCAGTTCTTC. Translation: CASSQGGQYNEQFF.

The V call is TRBV11-3, the J call TRBJ2-7; 8 bases align to TRBD1. Losses at the gene ends were 4 bases for V and 5 bases for J; bases not matched to a gene: 4. The CDR3 runs 13 residues. Germline CDR1 and CDR2: SGHNT and YENEEA. The CDR3 DNA reads as TGTGCCAGCAGCTCCCAGGACAGGGACGAGCAGTACTTC. It yields the protein CASSSQDRDEQYF.